Each of the 26 T cell receptor beta chains below was sequenced from the same sample in a study of somatic mutations in cytotoxic T cells in rheumatoid arthritis. TCRdb's copy holds only in-frame clones and misses some; the assay was immunoSEQ multiplex PCR. The table includes some 20,000 clones, around 81% detected once. Sequencing was carried out using CD8+ T cells sorted from blood. The origin of the receptors is an adult with rheumatoid arthritis.

The V gene is TRBV7-9, the J gene TRBJ2-5; 10 nucleotides match TRBD2. CDR3 size: 13 residues. Germline V CDR1 and CDR2: SEHNR, FQNEAQ (reference sequence). V was clipped by 10 bases and J by 2 bases; unmatched bases: 4. CDR3 amino acids: CATGAGGQETQYF. CDR3 sequence (DNA): TGTGCCACTGGAGCGGGAGGGCAAGAGACCCAGTACTTC.

The chain links TRBV7-8 to TRBJ2-5, with D perhaps given as TRBD1 or TRBD2 (5 bases each). Between the trimmed V and J ends, which lost 7 bases and 2 bases, there was a span of 11 bases. This CDR3 contains 13 residues. The germline gives CDR1 SGHVS, CDR2 FQNEAQ. CDR3 loop: CASNRDLQETQYF. The CDR3 DNA reads as TGTGCCAGCAACCGGGACCTACAAGAGACCCAGTACTTC. Complete variable domain (other parts from reference TRBV7-8 and TRBJ2-5): GAGVSQSPRYKVAKRGQDVALRCDPISGHVSLFWYQQALGQGPEFLTYFQNEAQLDKSGLPSDRFFAERPEGSVSTLKIQRTQQEDSAVYLCASNRDLQETQYFGPGTRLLVL.

The chain links TRBV27 to TRBJ2-1, with 8 bases fitting TRBD2. Per the germline V gene, CDR1 is MNHEY and CDR2 is SMNVEV (reference sequence). The ends lost 0 bases at V and 4 bases at J; junction bases unmatched: 2. The CDR3 is made up of 15 amino acids. The CDR3 region is CASSLSREVYNEQFF. Here the CDR3 DNA reads TGTGCCAGCAGTTTATCGCGGGAGGTGTACAATGAGCAGTTCTTC.

This clone was recorded a few times. The chain uses TRBV6-1 and TRBJ2-2; TRBD1 aligns across 7 bases. Per the germline V gene, CDR1 is MNHNS and CDR2 is SASEGT. V gave up 5 bases and J gave up 6 bases; unmatched junction bases: 9. The CDR3 contains 15 residues. The CDR3 nucleotides read TGTGCCAGCAGTATGGATGGGACAGTCGCCGGGGAGCTGTTTTTT. This gives the protein CASSMDGTVAGELFF.

This clone qualifies as large (0.1 to 1%). The chain couples TRBV4-1 to TRBJ2-1; D may be TRBD2 (6 bases). CDR1 MGHRA and CDR2 YSYEKL come from the germline V gene. V dropped 4 bases and J dropped 8 bases, with 18 bases sitting between them. This CDR3 region has 15 residues. The CDR3 is CASSPSPSVPDEQFF. CDR3 sequence (DNA): TGCGCCAGCAGCCCGTCCCCTAGCGTTCCAGATGAGCAGTTCTTC.

The chain joins TRBV13 to TRBJ2-5; no firm D call. V lost 3 bases and J lost 6, with 11 bases in between. This CDR3 contains 13 residues. CDR1 PRHDT and CDR2 FYEKMQ come from the germline V gene (reference sequence). In nucleotides, the CDR3 is TGTGCCAGCAGCTTTCGTAGCATGAAGACCCAGTACTTC. Amino acids: CASSFRSMKTQYF.

V is TRBV11-3 and J is TRBJ2-1, with D maybe TRBD2 (5 bases). Germline assignment: CDR1 SGHNT and CDR2 YENEEA. This CDR3 is 14 amino acids long. The germline V and J ends were trimmed by 5 bases and 6 bases, with 14 bases remaining between them. CDR3 sequence: CASSLGAGFNEQFF. For the CDR3, the DNA is TGTGCCAGCAGCCTCGGCGCGGGTTTCAATGAGCAGTTCTTC.

This chain links TRBV19 with TRBJ1-1; D call uncertain. CDR1 and CDR2 from the germline V gene are LNHDA and SQIVND (reference sequence). This CDR3 is 13 amino acids long. V was cut by 5 bases and J by 1 base, with 8 bases left in between. The CDR3 spells CASSWTWNTEAFF. CDR3 nucleotides: TGTGCCAGTAGTTGGACTTGGAACACTGAAGCTTTCTTT.

This chain joins TRBV9 and TRBJ2-2, with 14 bases aligning to TRBD2. The germline V gene encodes CDR1 SGDLS and CDR2 YYNGEE. CDR3 length: 16 residues. The J segment lost 8 bases and the V segment lost 4 bases, leaving 7 bases of the junction unmatched. CDR3 DNA sequence: TGTGCCAGCAGCCCGAGGACTAGCGGGGGGATGGGGGAGCTGTTTTTT. Its translation: CASSPRTSGGMGELFF.

In its sample, this clone was seen a few times. The same CDR3 also results from other DNA sequences found in this sample. The rearrangement uses TRBV12-5 and TRBJ1-1; D not resolved. The length of the CDR3 is 13 residues. The germline V and J ends were trimmed by 1 base and 5 bases, with 8 bases remaining between them. Germline loops: CDR1 LGHNT, CDR2 FRNRAP. CDR3: CASGLGTGTEAFF. In DNA form, the CDR3 reads TGTGCTAGTGGTTTGGGGACGGGGACTGAAGCTTTCTTT.

The chain carries TRBV5-4 and TRBJ2-1; TRBD2 matches at 10 bases. The CDR3 consists of 16 residues. The trim removed 0 bases at V and 3 bases at J, leaving 3 bases unmatched. Germline V lookup: CDR1 SGHNT, CDR2 YYREEE (reference sequence). This CDR3 is CASSLGASGGYNEQFF. The CDR3 DNA reads as TGTGCCAGCAGCTTGGGGGCTAGCGGGGGCTACAATGAGCAGTTCTTC.

This clone showed up just a few times. This chain joins TRBV13 and TRBJ1-2; D ambiguous. This CDR3 contains 16 residues. Germline values: CDR1 PRHDT, CDR2 FYEKMQ (reference sequence). V dropped 0 bases and J dropped 8 bases, with 19 bases sitting between them. The CDR3 sequence: CASSLGGKLGGPGYTF. The DNA for the CDR3 is TGTGCCAGCAGCTTAGGGGGGAAATTGGGCGGTCCCGGCTACACCTTC.

The gene calls are TRBV29-1 and TRBJ2-7, with 14 bases identical to TRBD2. The CDR3 consists of 16 residues. Germline V CDR1 and CDR2: SQVTM, ANQGSEA. V trimming: 6 bases; J trimming: 3 bases; junction bases outside the gene matches: 10. The chain's CDR3 is CSVTGTSGGPYYEQYF. CDR3 bases: TGCAGCGTAACCGGGACTAGCGGGGGACCTTACTACGAGCAGTACTTC.

This clone was seen only once. This chain links TRBV10-3 with TRBJ2-3, with D perhaps assigned TRBD1 or TRBD2 (5 bases each). V gave up 0 bases and J gave up 0 bases, with 10 bases separating them. Germline V lookup: CDR1 ENHRY, CDR2 SYGVKD. CDR3 length equals 16 residues. The CDR3 loop is CAISESGAGSTDTQYF. The DNA of the CDR3 is TGTGCCATCAGTGAGTCCGGGGCTGGGAGCACAGATACGCAGTATTTT.

This clone is a singleton in its sample. The rearrangement uses TRBV9 and TRBJ2-3, with 10 bases identical to TRBD1. CDR1 and CDR2 (germline): SGDLS, YYNGEE. V lost 4 bases, J lost 2 bases, and 7 bases stayed unmatched. The CDR3 loop spans 16 amino acids. The CDR3 here is CASSPRDRGPTDTQYF. The CDR3, as DNA: TGTGCCAGCAGCCCGCGGGACAGGGGTCCCACAGATACGCAGTATTTT.

This chain uses TRBV4-2 with TRBJ2-7; 11 nucleotides line up with TRBD2. This CDR3 has 16 residues. Trimming cost V 8 bases and J 1 base; bases outside gene matches: 10. CDR1 and CDR2 (germline): LGHNA, YNFKEQ. The CDR3 region is CASGGPGTSGSYEQYF. In DNA form, the CDR3 reads TGTGCCAGCGGAGGGCCCGGGACTAGCGGTTCCTACGAGCAGTACTTC.

This rearrangement joins TRBV4-3 to TRBJ1-1; weak D call: TRBD1 (6 bases). CDR3 size: 13 residues. V lost 6 bases, J lost 5 bases, and 13 bases lay in between. The germline V gene encodes CDR1 LGHNA and CDR2 YSLEER. The CDR3 nucleotides read TGCGCCAGCAGTCCAGGGGTTGGGACTGAAGCTTTCTTT. Amino acid sequence: CASSPGVGTEAFF.

V is TRBV7-6 and J is TRBJ2-5; TRBD2 might be the D (5 bases). Germline CDR1 reads SGHVS; CDR2 reads FNYEAQ. V lost 1 base and J lost 4, with 7 bases in between. CDR3 length: 13 amino acids. For the CDR3, the DNA is TGTGCCAGCAGCTTAGTAGCGTTAGAGACCCAGTACTTC. It is translated as CASSLVALETQYF.

This clone was seen only once. The chain uses TRBV28 and TRBJ2-2; D is unresolved. The CDR3 loop spans 14 amino acids. Germline CDR1 and CDR2: MDHEN and SYDVKM. Trimming removed 7 bases at V and 0 bases at J, with 9 bases between. CDR3 coding DNA: TGTGCCAGCACGTACAACGCGAACACCGGGGAGCTGTTTTTT. Its protein is CASTYNANTGELFF.

V gene TRBV15 combines with J gene TRBJ1-2; TRBD1 agrees at 9 bases. V lost 3 bases, J lost 7 bases, and 6 bases stayed unmatched. This CDR3 region has 14 residues. Per the germline V gene, CDR1 is LNHNV and CDR2 is YYDKDF (reference sequence). The CDR3 bases are TGTGCCACCAGCAGCAAAACAGGGGGCCGTGGCTACACCTTC. This translates into CATSSKTGGRGYTF.

The chain links TRBV6-6 to TRBJ1-1, with 10 bases aligning to TRBD1. Germline CDR1 is MNHNY and CDR2 is SVGAGI (reference sequence). Trimming removed 7 bases from V and 1 base from J; junction bases left unmatched: 6. This CDR3 contains 15 residues. The CDR3 reads CASNRDRGRNTEAFF. CDR3 sequence (DNA): TGTGCCAGCAACCGGGACAGGGGAAGGAACACTGAAGCTTTCTTT.

V usage is TRBV25-1 and J usage is TRBJ2-5; D tentatively reads TRBD1 or TRBD2 (5 bases each). V was trimmed by 2 bases and J by 3 bases, leaving 13 bases between them. The CDR3 runs 15 residues. Per the germline V gene, CDR1 is MGHDK and CDR2 is SYGVNS. For the CDR3, the DNA is TGTGCCAGCAGTGAAGGGGGAACAGTAGAAGAGACCCAGTACTTC. It specifies CASSEGGTVEETQYF.

V and J are TRBV28 and TRBJ1-5; no definite D call. V was pared by 3 bases and J by 5 bases, with 11 bases between. This CDR3 is 14 amino acids long. In germline, CDR1 is MDHEN, CDR2 SYDVKM. This chain's CDR3 is CASSFRLGYQPQHF. CDR3 DNA: TGTGCCAGCAGTTTCAGGCTGGGGTATCAGCCCCAGCATTTT.

The chain carries TRBV2 and TRBJ1-1; D remains unclear. Trimming removed 5 bases at V and 3 bases at J, with 16 bases between. Per germline, CDR1 SNHLY and CDR2 FYNNEI. The CDR3 is 15 residues long. The CDR3 loop reads CASSTYAEWHTEAFF. The CDR3, as DNA: TGTGCCAGCAGTACCTACGCTGAATGGCACACTGAAGCTTTCTTT.

This sequence joins TRBV4-2 and TRBJ1-5; D is unresolved. CDR3 length: 16 residues. The germline V and J ends were trimmed by 1 base and 0 bases, with 10 bases remaining between them. Germline V gives CDR1 LGHNA, CDR2 YNFKEQ. CDR3 bases: TGTGCCAGCAGCCAAGTCCGTGGGAATAGCAATCAGCCCCAGCATTTT. It is translated as CASSQVRGNSNQPQHF.

The V gene is TRBV6-1, the J gene TRBJ1-5, with a weak D call TRBD1 (6 bases). CDR3 length equals 14 residues. Per germline, CDR1 MNHNS and CDR2 SASEGT. Trimming stripped 4 bases from V and 4 bases from J, with 11 bases between. CDR3 sequence: CASSADRRNQPQHF. CDR3 nucleotides: TGTGCCAGCAGTGCTGACAGGAGAAATCAGCCCCAGCATTTT.